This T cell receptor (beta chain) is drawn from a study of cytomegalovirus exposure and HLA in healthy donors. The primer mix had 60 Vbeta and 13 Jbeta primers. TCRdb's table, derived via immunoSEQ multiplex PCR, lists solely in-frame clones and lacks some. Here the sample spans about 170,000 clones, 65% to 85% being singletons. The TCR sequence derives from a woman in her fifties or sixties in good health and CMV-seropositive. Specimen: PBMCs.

CDR3 protein: CASSLRTGGSEQFF. The CDR3 DNA reads as TGTGCCAGCAGCTTAAGGACAGGGGGGTCTGAGCAGTTCTTC. The chain is built from TRBV7-8 and TRBJ2-1; 10 bases line up with TRBD1. V gave up 2 bases and J gave up 9 bases; unmatched junction bases: 4. The CDR3 totals 14 residues. From germline, CDR1 is SGHVS and CDR2 FQNEAQ.